What follows are 7 T cell receptor beta chains derived from one specimen sequenced in a study of cytomegalovirus exposure and HLA in healthy donors. Method: immunoSEQ multiplex PCR; TCRdb's copy keeps in-frame clones and lacks some. The sample lists tens of thousands of clones; over 95% were seen once. Sample: PBMCs. The receptor source for this set is a man younger than 30 in good health and CMV-seronegative.

The chain links TRBV6-1 to TRBJ2-1; TRBD2 matches 8 bases. The length of the CDR3 is 15 residues. Germline V gene sequence: CDR1 MNHNS, CDR2 SASEGT. V lost 3 bases and J lost 6; bases outside the gene matches: 7. Here the CDR3 reads CASSDLAGTSNEQFF. Here the CDR3 DNA reads TGTGCCAGCAGTGACCTTGCCGGGACTAGCAATGAGCAGTTCTTC.

This chain connects TRBV19 to TRBJ1-2; no reliable D call. The CDR3 consists of 14 residues. The V gene's germline CDR1 is LNHDA and CDR2 SQIVND (reference sequence). Trimming pared 4 bases from V and 4 bases from J, leaving 13 bases between. CDR3 nucleotide sequence: TGTGCCAGTAGTAATATCCCTGGGCCCTATGGCTACACCTTC. Its protein product is CASSNIPGPYGYTF.

The chain combines TRBV28 with TRBJ2-1; TRBD1 matches at 8 bases. The junction had 9 bases not matched to a gene; V was cut back by 7 bases and J by 4 bases. CDR1 and CDR2 (germline): MDHEN, SYDVKM. This CDR3 contains 15 residues. DNA for the CDR3: TGTGCCAGCACCAATCTCCGGACAGGGTACAATGAGCAGTTCTTC. This encodes CASTNLRTGYNEQFF.

The V and J genes are TRBV5-8 and TRBJ2-7, with 8 bases matching TRBD1. CDR3 length equals 14 residues. CDR1 SGHTS and CDR2 YDEGEE come from the germline V gene. Germline trimming cut 4 bases from V and 5 bases from J; bases unmatched to any gene: 8. The CDR3 region is CASSPGQGFHEQYF. CDR3 coding DNA: TGTGCCAGCAGCCCCGGACAGGGTTTCCACGAGCAGTACTTC.

V usage is TRBV27 and J usage is TRBJ1-5; TRBD1 aligns across 12 bases. CDR1 is MNHEY, CDR2 SMNVEV, per germline (reference sequence). This CDR3 has 14 amino acids. V lost 4 bases and J lost 12; bases outside the gene matches: 7. The CDR3 DNA sequence: TGTGCCAGCAGTTCTGCCGGGACAGGGGGCGGCCAGCATTTT. Its protein is CASSSAGTGGGQHF.

V and J are TRBV6-5 and TRBJ2-7; possibly TRBD1 for D (6 bases). V was clipped by 6 bases and J by 2 bases, with 11 bases between them. The CDR3 extends over 13 amino acids. CDR1 MNHEY and CDR2 SVGAGI come from the germline V gene. CDR3 sequence: CASSGRGTYEQYF. The CDR3 DNA follows: TGTGCCAGCAGCGGCAGGGGAACCTACGAGCAGTACTTC.

This clone was seen only once. J is TRBJ2-1 and V is TRBV11-1; no definite D call. V shed 5 bases and J shed 5 bases, with 10 bases lying between them. The CDR3 consists of 13 residues. Germline assignment: CDR1 SGHAT and CDR2 FQDESV (reference sequence). CDR3 region: CASSDKYNNEQFF. In DNA, the CDR3 is TGTGCCAGCAGCGATAAATACAACAATGAGCAGTTCTTC.